This T cell receptor beta chain was sequenced in a study of blood T cell repertoires in COVID-19. Study-wide background: From the United States, Italy and Spain came samples of acute and convalescent COVID-19.

Data came from immunoSEQ multiplex PCR; TCRdb stores just in-frame clones and leaves some out. Among hundreds of thousands of clones listed, about nine tenths were seen once. The CDR3 has 14 amino acids. Deletions cut 2 bases from V and 6 bases from J, with 10 bases between. Per germline, CDR1 ENHRY and CDR2 SYGVKD. The chain uses TRBV10-3 and TRBJ1-4; D call uncertain. Sequences were obtained from peripheral blood. The receptor's source is a woman younger than 45 who had recovered from COVID-19. CDR3 sequence: CAISEGLVDEKLFF. CDR3 sequence (DNA): TGTGCCATCAGTGAGGGCCTAGTGGATGAAAAACTGTTTTTT.